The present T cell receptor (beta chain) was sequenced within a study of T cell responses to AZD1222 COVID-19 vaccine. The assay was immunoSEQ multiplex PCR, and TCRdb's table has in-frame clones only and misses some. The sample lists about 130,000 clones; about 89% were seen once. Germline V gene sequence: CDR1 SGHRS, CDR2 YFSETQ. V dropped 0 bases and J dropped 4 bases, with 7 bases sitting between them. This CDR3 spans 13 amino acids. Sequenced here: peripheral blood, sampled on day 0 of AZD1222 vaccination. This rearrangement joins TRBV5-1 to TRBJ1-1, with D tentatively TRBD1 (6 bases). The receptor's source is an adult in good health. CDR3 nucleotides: TGCGCCAGCAGCTTGGGCAGGGGCACTGAAGCTTTCTTT. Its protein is CASSLGRGTEAFF.